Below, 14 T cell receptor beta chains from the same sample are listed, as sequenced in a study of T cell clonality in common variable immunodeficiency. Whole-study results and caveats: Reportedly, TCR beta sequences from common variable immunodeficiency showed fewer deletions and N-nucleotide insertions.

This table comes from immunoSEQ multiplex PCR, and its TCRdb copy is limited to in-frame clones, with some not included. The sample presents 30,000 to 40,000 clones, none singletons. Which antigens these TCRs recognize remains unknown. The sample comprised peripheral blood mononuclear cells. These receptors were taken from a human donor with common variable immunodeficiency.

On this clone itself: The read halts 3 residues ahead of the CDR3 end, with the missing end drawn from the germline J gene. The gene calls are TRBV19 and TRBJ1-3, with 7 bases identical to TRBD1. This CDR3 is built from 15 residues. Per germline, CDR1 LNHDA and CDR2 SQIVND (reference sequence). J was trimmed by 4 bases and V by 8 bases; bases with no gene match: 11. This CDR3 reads CASRNRGGEGNTIYF. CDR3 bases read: TGTGCCAGTCGTAACAGGGGAGGAGAAGGAAACACC. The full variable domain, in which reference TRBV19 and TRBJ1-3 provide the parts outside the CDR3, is DGGITQSPKYLFRKEGQNVTLSCEQNLNHDAMYWYRQDPGQGLRLIYYSQIVNDFQKGDIAEGYSVSREKKESFPLTVTSAQKNPTAFYLCASRNRGGEGNTIYFGEGSWLTVV.

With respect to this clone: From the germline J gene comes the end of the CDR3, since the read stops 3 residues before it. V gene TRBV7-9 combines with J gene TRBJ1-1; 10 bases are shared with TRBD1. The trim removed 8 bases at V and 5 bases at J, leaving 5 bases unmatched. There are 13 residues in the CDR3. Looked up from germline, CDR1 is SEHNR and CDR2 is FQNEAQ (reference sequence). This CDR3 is CASGDRGDTEAFF. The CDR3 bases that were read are TGTGCCAGCGGGGACAGGGGTGATACTGAA.

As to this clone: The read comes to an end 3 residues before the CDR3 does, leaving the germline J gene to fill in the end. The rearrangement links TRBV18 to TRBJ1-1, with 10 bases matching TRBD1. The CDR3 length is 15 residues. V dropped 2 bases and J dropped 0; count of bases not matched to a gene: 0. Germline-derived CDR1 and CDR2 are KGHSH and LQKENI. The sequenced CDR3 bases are TGTGCCAGCTCACCAGGACAGGGGGTGAACACTGAA. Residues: CASSPGQGVNTE. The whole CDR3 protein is CASSPGQGVNTEAFF.

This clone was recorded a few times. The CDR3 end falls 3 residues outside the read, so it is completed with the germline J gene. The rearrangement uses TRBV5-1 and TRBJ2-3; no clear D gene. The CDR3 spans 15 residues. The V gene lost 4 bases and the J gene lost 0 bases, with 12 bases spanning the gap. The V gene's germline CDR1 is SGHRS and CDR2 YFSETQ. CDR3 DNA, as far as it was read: TGCGCCAGCAGCCCGGTCACGGGTAGCACAGATACG. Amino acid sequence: CASSPVTGSTDT. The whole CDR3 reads CASSPVTGSTDTQYF.

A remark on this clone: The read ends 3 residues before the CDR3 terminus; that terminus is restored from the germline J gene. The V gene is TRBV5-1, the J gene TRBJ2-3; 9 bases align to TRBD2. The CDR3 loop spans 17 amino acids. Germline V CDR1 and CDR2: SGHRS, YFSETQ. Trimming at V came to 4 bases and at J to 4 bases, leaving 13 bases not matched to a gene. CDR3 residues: CASSKRTSAGGADTQYF. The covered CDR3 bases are TGCGCCAGCAGCAAACGGACTAGCGCAGGGGGGGCAGATACG.

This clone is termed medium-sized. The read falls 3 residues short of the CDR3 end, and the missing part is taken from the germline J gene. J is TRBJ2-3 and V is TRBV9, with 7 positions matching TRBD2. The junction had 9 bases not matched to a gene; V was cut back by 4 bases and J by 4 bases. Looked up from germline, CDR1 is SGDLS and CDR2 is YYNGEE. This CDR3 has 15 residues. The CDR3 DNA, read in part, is TGTGCCAGCAGCTATGGACTAGTCTCTTCAGATACG. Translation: CASSYGLVSSDT. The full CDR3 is CASSYGLVSSDTQYF.

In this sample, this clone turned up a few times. The DNA read from the CDR3 is TGTGCCAGCTGTTCGGATCTCACGGCAGGCTATGAG. It is translated as CASCSDLTAGYE. The entire CDR3 protein is CASCSDLTAGYEQFF. This chain connects TRBV7-9 to TRBJ2-1; D is ambiguous. The read ends 3 residues shy of where the CDR3 ends; the end is completed using the germline J gene. CDR3 length: 15 residues. The V and J ends lost 8 bases and 8 bases respectively, with 22 bases between them. Germline CDR1 is SEHNR and CDR2 is FQNEAQ (reference sequence).

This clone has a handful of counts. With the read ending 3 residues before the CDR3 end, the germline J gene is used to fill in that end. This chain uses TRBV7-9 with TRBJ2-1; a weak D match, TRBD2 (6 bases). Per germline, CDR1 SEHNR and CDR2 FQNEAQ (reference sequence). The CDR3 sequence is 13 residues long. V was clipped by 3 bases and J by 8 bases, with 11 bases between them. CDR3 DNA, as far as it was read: TGTGCCAGCAGCTTTGGCGGGGAGGATGAG. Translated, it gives CASSFGGEDE. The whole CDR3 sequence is CASSFGGEDEQFF.

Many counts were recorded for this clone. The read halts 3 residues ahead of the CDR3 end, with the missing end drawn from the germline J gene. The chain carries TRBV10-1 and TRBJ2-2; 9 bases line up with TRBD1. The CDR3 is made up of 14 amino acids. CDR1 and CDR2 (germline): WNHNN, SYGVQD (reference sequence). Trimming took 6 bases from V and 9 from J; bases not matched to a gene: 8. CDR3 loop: CASSPGTGNRELFF. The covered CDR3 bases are TGCGCCAGCAGCCCCGGGACAGGGAACAGGGAG.

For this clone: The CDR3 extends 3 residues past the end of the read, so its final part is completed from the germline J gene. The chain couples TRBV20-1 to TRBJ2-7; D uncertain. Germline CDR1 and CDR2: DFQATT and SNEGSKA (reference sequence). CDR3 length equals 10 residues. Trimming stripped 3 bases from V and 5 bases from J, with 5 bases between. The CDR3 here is CSASFHEQYF. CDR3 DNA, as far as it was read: TGCAGTGCTAGCTTCCACGAG.

The CDR3: CAWTSGTVNQPQHF. The sequenced CDR3 bases are TGTGCCTGGACCTCCGGGACAGTTAATCAGCCC. The chain combines TRBV30 with TRBJ1-5; 7 bases align to TRBD1. The sequence runs out 3 residues before the end of the CDR3; the remainder is reconstructed from the germline J gene. After removal of 4 bases from V and 4 bases from J, the junction contained 7 bases not matched to a gene. The CDR3 consists of 14 residues. Germline CDR1 GTSNPN, CDR2 SVGIG (reference sequence).

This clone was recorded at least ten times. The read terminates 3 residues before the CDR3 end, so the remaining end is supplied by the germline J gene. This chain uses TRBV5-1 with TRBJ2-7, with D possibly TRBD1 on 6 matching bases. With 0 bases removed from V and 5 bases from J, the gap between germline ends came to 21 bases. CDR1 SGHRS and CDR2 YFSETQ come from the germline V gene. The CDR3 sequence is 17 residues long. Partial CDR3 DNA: TGCGCCAGCAGCTTGGGCGCGATAATCGCAGGGGCAAACGAG. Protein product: CASSLGAIIAGANE. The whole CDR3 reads CASSLGAIIAGANEQYF.

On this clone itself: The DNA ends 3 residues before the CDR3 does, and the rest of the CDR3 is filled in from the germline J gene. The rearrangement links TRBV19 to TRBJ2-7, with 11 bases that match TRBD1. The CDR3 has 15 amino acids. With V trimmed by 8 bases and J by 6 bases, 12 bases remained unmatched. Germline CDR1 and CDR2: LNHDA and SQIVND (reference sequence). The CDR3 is CASRPGTGGTREQYF. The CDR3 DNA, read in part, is TGTGCCAGTCGTCCTGGGACAGGGGGGACCCGCGAG.

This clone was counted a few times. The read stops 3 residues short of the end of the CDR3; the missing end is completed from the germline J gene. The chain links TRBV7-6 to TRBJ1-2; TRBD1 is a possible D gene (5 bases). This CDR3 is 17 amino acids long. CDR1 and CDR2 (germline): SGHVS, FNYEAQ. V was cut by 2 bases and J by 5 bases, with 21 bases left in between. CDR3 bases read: TGTGCCAGCAGCTTATTCCCGGGGGGGTCTGTTGAATATGGC. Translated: CASSLFPGGSVEYG. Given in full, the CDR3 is CASSLFPGGSVEYGYTF.